The entry that follows covers one T cell receptor beta chain sequence. The antigen this receptor binds is unknown. One base away there is no much larger clone; base qualities are not given. All donors were healthy Caucasians. Three pairs of female monozygotic twins, all aged 18 to 29 years, were included in the twin cohort. Miltenyi CD45RO+ enrichment and human naive T-cell isolation kits were used to isolate memory (CD45RO+) and naive T cells from PBMC. The entry originates in a study of identical twins (dated by TCRdb to 2016 to 2017). Notes on the research overall: To test whether fetal clonotypes persist, this study deep-sequenced TCR alpha and beta repertoires from monozygotic twins, from unrelated adults of various ages, and from cord blood. Replicate twin experiments were performed at different times using different library preparation protocols to rule out contamination.

The method behind the library was 5' RACE. Data came from an Illumina HiSeq 2000. A universal primer binding site was added through template switching, and the final cDNA carried a unique molecular identifier so that TCR cDNA molecules could be counted accurately. Specific primers in the conserved constant-segment region were used to synthesize first-strand cDNA for the TCR alpha and beta chains. To control for contamination, each cDNA library was double barcoded with a SMART-Mk sample barcode plus Illumina barcodes. Two successive PCR steps introduced TruSeq adapter sequences along with Illumina sample barcodes. TCR alpha and beta cDNA libraries were sequenced on the Illumina HiSeq platform with custom primers. The original pipeline was this. Raw reads were processed with MiGEC to extract unique molecular identifiers, and MiXCR was used to determine CDR3 positions. Recombination models were inferred per individual with the repgenHMM and IGoR tools using an EM algorithm. The tcR package in R was used for shared clonotype analysis, with sharing normalized by the product of cloneset sizes. Out-of-frame nonproductive sequences were analyzed to study raw recombination free of thymic and clonal selection effects. Using fastp at Q25 and MiXCR, TCRdb reprocessed the public reads and kept productive beta chains. For every CDR3 protein sequence, its rows merge into one entry that carries the most common genes and DNA. None of the V and J calls come from the authors' own analysis; TCRdb made them. Here the sample has a few hundred thousand distinct CDR3 sequences; roughly 8.6% occur a single time. Jointly, the top ten make up over 2% of the sample.

CDR1 and CDR2 (SGHNT, YENEEA) derive from the germline V gene. The trim is 5 bases for V and 4 bases for J, with a gap of 21 bases between the germline ends. The CDR3 spans 16 residues, from the cysteine through the phenylalanine. This entry keeps only the CDR3 DNA: 48 bases, framed from base 1. Overall study results and their limits: In beta out-of-frame sequences, excess twin sharing was weaker, because having fewer shared sequences lowered the signal-to-noise ratio. Invariant T cells such as MAIT and iNKT could partly confound zero-insertion analyses, though diverse VJ usage argued against this for most clonotypes. Fewer insertions were carried by abundant cord blood beta clonotypes; a weaker similar trend was observed in young adult naive repertoires, while no such trend was observed in memory repertoires. Because the same donors could not be followed over many years, conclusions were based on cross-sectional statistical analysis. Out-of-frame TCR alpha sequences shared between twins showed an excess of low generation-probability sequences compared with coincidental sharing between unrelated individuals. Out-of-frame TCR alpha sharing in monozygotic twins was systematically underestimated by recombination models, whereas sharing between unrelated individuals was in agreement with the recombination models.

The data also belong to a second study, concerning yellow fever vaccine responses in identical twins. As the second study states: The T cell response to vaccination in identical twins was reported by the authors to appear partly convergent and partly personalized. The study precisely tracked vaccine-responding T cell clones in identical twins.

Source material: memory (CD45RO+) T cells sorted from blood. Explained via the paper, the cell subset or site label denotes: CD45RO+ enriched T cells. The rearrangement combines TRBV11-3 with TRBJ2-7; the D segment could be TRBD1, given 7 matching bases. The receptor was derived from a woman aged 18-30 years in good health. The CDR3 region reads CASSARTEGAPYEQYF. The DNA reads TGTGCCAGCAGCGCCCGGACGGAGGGGGCCCCATACGAGCAGTACTTC.